This TCR beta chain emerged from a study of T cells in Graves' hyperthyroidism and ophthalmopathy. Germline V lookup: CDR1 DFQATT, CDR2 SNEGSKA (reference sequence). J was trimmed by 9 bases and V by 1 base; bases with no gene match: 9. The CDR3 contains 15 residues. Amplification targeted TCR beta CDR3 regions from RNA transcripts. A set of HTBI primers served as the primers for a first-round RT-PCR of the TCR CDR3. Using its own MiXCR run on the multiplex PCR reads, TCRdb lists one record per CDR3 protein. The data hold approximately 600,000 distinct CDR3 sequences, with roughly 20% observed a single time.

The chain joins TRBV20-1 to TRBJ1-4; 9 nucleotides line up with TRBD1. Sequenced: blood. The sequence was collected from a man aged 25 to 45 with Graves' ophthalmopathy. The CDR3 sequence is CSARGTGTGLKKLFF. DNA of the CDR3: TGCAGTGCTAGAGGGACGGGGACAGGGTTGAAAAAACTGTTTTTT.